A single sample is the source of the 11 T cell receptor beta chains below, sequenced in a study of T-cell memory formation after mild COVID-19. TCRdb itself ran the 5' RACE reads through MiXCR, one entry per CDR3 protein. Here the sample spans roughly 400,000 distinct CDR3 sequences, roughly 18% being singletons. The material sequenced was PBMCs or a T cell subset sorted from them (not recorded which). These receptors all stem from a man between 18 and 35 years old who had mild COVID-19 (a few samples of this study predate the infection). Cell type and time point are not known.

In this sample, this clonotype turned up many times. The CDR3 region is CASRRTGTNTGELFF. CDR3 bases: TGCGCCAGCCGCCGGACAGGGACGAACACCGGGGAGCTGTTTTTT. This chain joins TRBV5-1 and TRBJ2-2; 8 nucleotides line up with TRBD1. The trim removed 7 bases at V and 0 bases at J, leaving 5 bases unmatched. The germline CDR1 and CDR2 sequences are SGHRS and YFSETQ. This CDR3 region has 15 residues.

The rearrangement uses TRBV4-2 and TRBJ2-3; tentatively, D is TRBD2 (6 bases). This CDR3 is 17 amino acids long. The germline CDR1 and CDR2 sequences are LGHNA and YNFKEQ. Between the trimmed V and J ends, which lost 4 bases and 0 bases, there was a span of 17 bases. In nucleotides, the CDR3 is TGTGCCAGCAGCCGCTCCGACTTAGCGGAAAGCACAGATACGCAGTATTTT. Translated, it gives CASSRSDLAESTDTQYF.

The chain links TRBV6-1 to TRBJ2-7; D is perhaps TRBD1 (6 bases). The germline CDR1 and CDR2 sequences are MNHNS and SASEGT. This CDR3 has 14 residues. V shed 4 bases and J shed 4 bases, with 14 bases lying between them. CDR3 amino acids: CASSVRTDQYEQYF. The CDR3 DNA reads as TGTGCCAGCAGTGTCAGGACAGATCAGTACGAGCAGTACTTC.

There are a few counts of this clonotype. The rearrangement links TRBV5-1 to TRBJ1-6; TRBD1 is a possible D gene (6 bases). V was shortened by 0 bases and J by 11 bases, with 18 bases between the two germline ends. The CDR3 runs to 16 residues. From germline, CDR1 is SGHRS and CDR2 YFSETQ. In DNA, the CDR3 is TGCGCCAGCAGCTTGGTGTCGGGGGGCGCGAGAGCACCCCTCCACTTT. It encodes CASSLVSGGARAPLHF.

This clonotype has only a few counts. V gene TRBV12-3 or TRBV12-4 combines with J gene TRBJ2-3; TRBD2 agrees at 9 bases. Trimming removed 8 bases from V and 4 bases from J; junction bases left unmatched: 16. This CDR3 has 17 residues. CDR3 sequence: CASQGGVAGDGADTQYF. CDR3 coding DNA: TGTGCCAGCCAAGGTGGGGTAGCGGGGGATGGCGCAGATACGCAGTATTTT.

This clonotype occurred a few times. The V call is TRBV7-3, the J call TRBJ1-2; a possible D gene is TRBD1 (5 bases). This CDR3 region has 14 residues. The germline CDR1 and CDR2 sequences are SGHTA and FQGTGA. The V end lost 4 bases, the J end lost 6 bases, and 15 bases lay between the germline ends. This chain's CDR3 is CASSSSTGRNGYTF. CDR3 in DNA: TGTGCCAGCAGCTCATCCACAGGTCGAAATGGCTACACCTTC.

The chain is built from TRBV4-1 and TRBJ1-1, with a weak D call TRBD1 (5 bases). Germline V gene lookup returns CDR1 MGHRA and CDR2 YSYEKL. The V end lost 6 bases, the J end lost 6 bases, and 17 bases lay between the germline ends. This CDR3 contains 14 residues. CDR3 amino acids: CASSQGKGFAEAFF. The CDR3 DNA reads TGCGCCAGCAGTCAGGGAAAGGGGTTTGCTGAAGCTTTCTTT.

This clonotype showed up just a few times. This rearrangement joins TRBV6-2 or TRBV6-3 to TRBJ2-1; TRBD2 matches at 15 bases. V gave up 5 bases and J gave up 8 bases; unmatched junction bases: 7. CDR1 is MNHEY and CDR2 is SVGEGT in the germline V gene. The CDR3 runs 16 residues. The chain's CDR3 is CASSGTSGGLRDEQFF. The CDR3 DNA is TGTGCCAGCAGTGGGACTAGCGGGGGGCTCCGCGATGAGCAGTTCTTC.

This clonotype was seen more than once but under ten times. The chain has TRBV9 and TRBJ2-5; 9 positions match TRBD1. The germline gives CDR1 SGDLS, CDR2 YYNGEE. Trimming at V came to 2 bases and at J to 4 bases, leaving 6 bases not matched to a gene. The CDR3 length is 15 residues. CDR3 sequence (DNA): TGTGCCAGCAGCGTGGGACAGGGTCTTGGAGAGACCCAGTACTTC. It encodes CASSVGQGLGETQYF. Full variable domain (missing parts from reference TRBV9 and TRBJ2-5): DSGVTQTPKHLITATGQRVTLRCSPRSGDLSVYWYQQSLDQGLQFLIQYYNGEERAKGNILERFSAQQFPDLHSELNLSSLELGDSALYFCASSVGQGLGETQYFGPGTRLLVL.

This clonotype appeared many times. The chain is built from TRBV9 and TRBJ2-3; the D gene is possibly TRBD1 (6 bases). There are 15 residues in the CDR3. Germline CDR1 is SGDLS and CDR2 is YYNGEE. The V and J ends lost 4 bases and 4 bases respectively, with 16 bases between them. The CDR3, as DNA: TGTGCCAGCAGCCCTCAGGGGATCCACGCAGATACGCAGTATTTT. The encoded protein is CASSPQGIHADTQYF.

The chain joins TRBV27 to TRBJ2-7, with D perhaps TRBD1 (6 bases). Trimming removed 4 bases at V and 6 bases at J, with 10 bases between. The CDR3 is made up of 12 amino acids. Germline loops: CDR1 MNHEY, CDR2 SMNVEV (reference sequence). The CDR3 coding sequence is TGTGCCAGCAGTTGGGTAGGGGGCGAGCAGTACTTC. This encodes CASSWVGGEQYF.